This TCR beta chain derives from a study of cytomegalovirus exposure and HLA in healthy donors. Vbeta (60) and Jbeta (13) primers were used in the PCR. This table comes from immunoSEQ multiplex PCR, and its TCRdb copy is limited to in-frame clones, with some not included. The table has around 120,000 clones, around 80% seen once; the top ten hold approximately 3%. The germline V gene encodes CDR1 MDHEN and CDR2 SYDVKM. V lost 10 bases and J lost 2; bases outside the gene matches: 3. The CDR3 totals 13 residues. The sample holds a few counts of this clone. This TCR came from a woman aged 35 to 49 in good health and CMV-seronegative. The chain links TRBV28 to TRBJ2-5; 11 bases agree with TRBD2. Input material: PBMCs. The CDR3 nucleotides are TGTGCCACGACTAGCGGGACGCAAGAGACCCAGTACTTC. As protein: CATTSGTQETQYF.